The source of this TCR beta chain is a study of radiation and T cells in renal cell carcinoma. Time point described: baseline pretreatment blood. Treatment indicated: 15 Gy SBRT to primary tumor, nephrectomy 4 weeks later. Sequencing was performed with immunoSEQ multiplex PCR; in TCRdb, only in-frame clones are kept and a portion is missing. Of approximately 110,000 clones listed, roughly 85% were seen once; the top ten hold less than 3.5%. The germline V gene has CDR1 GTSNPN and CDR2 SVGIG (reference sequence). The CDR3 length is 13 residues. Trimming shortened V by 4 bases and J by 4 bases, and 13 bases separated the two germline ends. This clone was seen a handful of times.

The rearrangement links TRBV30 to TRBJ1-1; tentative D call: TRBD1 (5 bases). The specimen was blood, collected from a patient whose treatment included radiotherapy and nephrectomy. The source is a woman aged 55-75 years with renal cell carcinoma. The CDR3 sequence: CAWKVRGITEAFF. CDR3 sequence (DNA): TGTGCCTGGAAGGTTCGGGGGATCACTGAAGCTTTCTTT.